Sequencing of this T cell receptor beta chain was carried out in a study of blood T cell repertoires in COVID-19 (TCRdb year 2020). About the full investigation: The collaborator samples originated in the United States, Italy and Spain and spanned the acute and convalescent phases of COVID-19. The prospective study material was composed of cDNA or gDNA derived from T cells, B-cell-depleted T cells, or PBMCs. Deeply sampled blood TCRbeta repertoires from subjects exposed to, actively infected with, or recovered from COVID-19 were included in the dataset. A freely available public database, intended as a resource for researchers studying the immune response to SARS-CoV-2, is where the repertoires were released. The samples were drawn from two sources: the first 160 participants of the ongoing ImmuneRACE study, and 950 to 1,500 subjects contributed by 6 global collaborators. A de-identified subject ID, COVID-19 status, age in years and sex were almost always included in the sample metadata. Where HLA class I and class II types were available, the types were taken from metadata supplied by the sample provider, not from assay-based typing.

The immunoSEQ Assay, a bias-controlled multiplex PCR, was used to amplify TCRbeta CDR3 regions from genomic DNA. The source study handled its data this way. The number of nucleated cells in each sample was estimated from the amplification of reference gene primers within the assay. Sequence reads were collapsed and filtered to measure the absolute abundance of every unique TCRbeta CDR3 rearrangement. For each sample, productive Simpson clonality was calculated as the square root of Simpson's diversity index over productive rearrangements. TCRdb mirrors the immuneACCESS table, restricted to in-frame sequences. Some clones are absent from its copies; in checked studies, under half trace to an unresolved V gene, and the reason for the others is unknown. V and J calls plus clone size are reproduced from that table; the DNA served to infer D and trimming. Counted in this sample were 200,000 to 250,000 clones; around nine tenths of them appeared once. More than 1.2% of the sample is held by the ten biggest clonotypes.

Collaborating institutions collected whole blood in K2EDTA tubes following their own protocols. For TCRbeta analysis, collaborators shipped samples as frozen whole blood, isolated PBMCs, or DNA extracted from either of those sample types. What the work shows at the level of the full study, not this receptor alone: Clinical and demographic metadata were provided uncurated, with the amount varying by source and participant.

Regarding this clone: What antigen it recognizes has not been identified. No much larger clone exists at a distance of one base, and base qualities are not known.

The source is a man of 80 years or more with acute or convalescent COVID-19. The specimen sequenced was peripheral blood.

The CDR3 protein: CASMRSGSGQTQYF. The sequenced DNA is TGTGCCAGTATGCGTAGCGGGAGTGGGCAGACCCAGTACTTC. The sequence joins TRBV19 to TRBJ2-5; 9 nucleotides in the junction match TRBD2. V ends up 7 bases short and J 6 bases short, with an unmatched junction base count of 9. The germline V gene (reference sequence) sets CDR1 to LNHDA and CDR2 to SQIVND. Its CDR3 holds 14 amino acids, cysteine through phenylalanine. CDR3 DNA is the only sequence kept; it has 42 bases, read in frame from the first base.